This TCR beta chain was sequenced during a study of CD8 T cells in ankylosing spondylitis. From the 5' RACE reads, TCRdb called clonotypes with MiXCR, one entry per CDR3 protein. The repertoire holds roughly 230,000 distinct CDR3 sequences, 15% to 20% seen once, with around 30% in the top ten. This clonotype showed up just a few times. Antigen specificity is unknown. Whole-study results and caveats: Seemingly distinctive of ankylosing spondylitis blood was a TCR beta motif formed by eight highly homologous variants. Disease-linked clones were CD8+ and relatively rare in peripheral blood.

Per the germline V gene, CDR1 is LGHNA and CDR2 is YSLEER. Trimming cost V 8 bases and J 5 bases; bases outside gene matches: 9. The CDR3 totals 13 residues. Sequenced: blood, either unsorted or a sorted T cell fraction (not recorded which). The sequence was obtained from a male donor with ankylosing spondylitis or in good health (not recorded which). The chain joins TRBV4-3 to TRBJ2-7; 7 positions agree with TRBD2. The CDR3, as DNA: TGCGCCAGCTCTCCGTCCCTAGCGGACGAGCAGTACTTC. This codes for CASSPSLADEQYF.